The following is a T cell receptor (beta chain) sequence with its context. This entry belongs to a study of blood T cell repertoires in COVID-19. Study at large: Whether acute or convalescent, the COVID-19 samples came from the United States, Italy and Spain. PBMCs, B-cell-depleted T cells, or T cells provided the cDNA or gDNA that made up the material.

Germline assignment: CDR1 SGHNT and CDR2 YYREEE (reference sequence). Germline trimming cut 2 bases from V and 8 bases from J; bases unmatched to any gene: 8. The CDR3 contains 15 residues. Per the original methods: Estimates of nucleated cell counts were drawn from the amplification of reference gene primers. TCRdb's copy holds only in-frame clones and misses some; the assay was immunoSEQ multiplex PCR. Clone size and V and J calls were adopted from that table, with D and trimming inferred from the DNA. Of about 120,000 clones listed, around four fifths are singletons. The receptor's source is a man aged 25 to 45 with acute or convalescent COVID-19. Sequencing was done on a sample of peripheral blood. The chain combines TRBV5-4 with TRBJ1-4; 8 bases agree with TRBD1. The DNA for the CDR3 is TGTGCCAGCAGCTTCGGTCAGGGGGCGCGAGAAAAACTGTTTTTT. It translates to CASSFGQGAREKLFF. The full variable domain, completed using reference TRBV5-4 and TRBJ1-4, is ETGVTQSPTHLIKTRGQQVTLRCSSQSGHNTVSWYQQALGQGPQFIFQYYREEENGRGNFPPRFSGLQFPNYSSELNVNALELDDSALYLCASSFGQGAREKLFFGSGTQLSVL.